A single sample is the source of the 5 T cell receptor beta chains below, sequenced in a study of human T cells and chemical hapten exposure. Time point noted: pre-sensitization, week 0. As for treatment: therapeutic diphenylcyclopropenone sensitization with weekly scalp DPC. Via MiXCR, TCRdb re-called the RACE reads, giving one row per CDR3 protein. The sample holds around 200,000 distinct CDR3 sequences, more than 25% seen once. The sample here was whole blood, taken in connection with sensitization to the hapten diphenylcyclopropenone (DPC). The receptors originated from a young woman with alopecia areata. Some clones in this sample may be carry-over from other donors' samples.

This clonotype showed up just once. The CDR3 region has the DNA TGCAGTGCCTCATCACTAGCGGGACACACAGATACGCAGTATTTT. Translated: CSASSLAGHTDTQYF. This chain uses TRBV20-1 with TRBJ2-3, with 10 bases identical to TRBD2. The CDR3 runs 15 residues. The ends lost 6 bases at V and 2 bases at J; junction bases unmatched: 8. Germline assignment: CDR1 DFQATT and CDR2 SNEGSKA (reference sequence).

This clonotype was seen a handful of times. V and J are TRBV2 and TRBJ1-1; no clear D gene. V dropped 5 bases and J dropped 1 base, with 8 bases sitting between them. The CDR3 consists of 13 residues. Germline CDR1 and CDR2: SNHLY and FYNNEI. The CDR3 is CASSKGRNTEAFF. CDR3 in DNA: TGTGCCAGCAGTAAGGGTAGGAACACTGAAGCTTTCTTT. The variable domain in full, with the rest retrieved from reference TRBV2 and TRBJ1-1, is EPEVTQTPSHQVTQMGQEVILRCVPISNHLYFYWYRQILGQKVEFLVSFYNNEISEKSEIFDDQFSVERPDGSNFTLKIRSTKLEDSAMYFCASSKGRNTEAFFGQGTRLTVV.

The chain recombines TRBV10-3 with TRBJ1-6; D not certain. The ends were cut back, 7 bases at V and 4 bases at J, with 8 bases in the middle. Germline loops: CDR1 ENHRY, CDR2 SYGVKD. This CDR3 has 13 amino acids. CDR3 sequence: CAITREYNSPLHF. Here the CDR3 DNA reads TGTGCCATCACTAGGGAATATAATTCACCCCTCCACTTT.

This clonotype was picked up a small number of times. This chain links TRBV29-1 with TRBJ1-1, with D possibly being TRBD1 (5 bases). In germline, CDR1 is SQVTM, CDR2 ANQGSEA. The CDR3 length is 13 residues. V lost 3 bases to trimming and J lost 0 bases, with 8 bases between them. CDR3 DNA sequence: TGCAGCGTTGATGGCAGGGTGAACACTGAAGCTTTCTTT. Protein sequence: CSVDGRVNTEAFF.

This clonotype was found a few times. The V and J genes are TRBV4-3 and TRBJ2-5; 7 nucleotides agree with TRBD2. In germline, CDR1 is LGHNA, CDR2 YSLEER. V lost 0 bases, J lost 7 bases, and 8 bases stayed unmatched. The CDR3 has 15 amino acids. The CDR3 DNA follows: TGCGCCAGCAGCCAAGATCGGGGAGGGGCAGGGACCCAGTACTTC. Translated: CASSQDRGGAGTQYF.